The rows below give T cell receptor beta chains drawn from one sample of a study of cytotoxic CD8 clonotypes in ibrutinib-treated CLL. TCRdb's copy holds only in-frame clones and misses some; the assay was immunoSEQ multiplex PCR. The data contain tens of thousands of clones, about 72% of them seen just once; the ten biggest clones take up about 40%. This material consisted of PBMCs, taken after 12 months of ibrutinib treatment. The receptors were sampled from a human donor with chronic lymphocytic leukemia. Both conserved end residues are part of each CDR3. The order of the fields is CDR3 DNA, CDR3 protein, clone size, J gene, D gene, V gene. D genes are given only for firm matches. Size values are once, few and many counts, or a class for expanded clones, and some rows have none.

TGTGCCAGCAGCGTCGATAACGGGGAGTCGGGTAGACCAGAGACCCAGTACTTC | CASSVDNGESGRPETQYF | . | TRBJ2-5 | . | TRBV9
TGTGCCATCAGCCAGGACAGGATGAACACTGAAGCTTTCTTT | CAISQDRMNTEAFF | . | TRBJ1-1 | TRBD1 | TRBV10-3
TGTGCCAGCAGCCAATGGGGACAGGGGAACACCGGGGAGCTGTTTTTT | CASSQWGQGNTGELFF | . | TRBJ2-2 | TRBD1 | TRBV14
TGTGCCAGCAGTCGCCCAGGGAGGGAGACCCAGTACTTC | CASSRPGRETQYF | . | TRBJ2-5 | . | TRBV6-6
TGCGCCAGCAGCTTGACGGGACAGGGACAATTCGGCTACGAGCAGTACTTC | CASSLTGQGQFGYEQYF | . | TRBJ2-7 | TRBD1 | TRBV5-1
TGTGCCAGCAGCCCGCAAATAGCGGGACGGCCGTACGAGCAGTACTTC | CASSPQIAGRPYEQYF | . | TRBJ2-7 | TRBD2 | TRBV28
TGTGCCAGCAGATATCATCCAGGGGGCGCTTTGAATGAGCAGTTCTTC | CASRYHPGGALNEQFF | few | TRBJ2-1 | TRBD1 | TRBV7-9
TGTGCCAGTAGTATTACAGGAACGAACACCGGGGAGCTGTTTTTT | CASSITGTNTGELFF | few | TRBJ2-2 | . | TRBV19
TGTGCCAGCACCCCGGGAGGGGCGTCCACTGAAGCTTTCTTT | CASTPGGASTEAFF | . | TRBJ1-1 | . | TRBV11-1
TGCGCCAGCAGCCCTTACAGAAACACTGAAGCTTTCTTT | CASSPYRNTEAFF | once | TRBJ1-1 | . | TRBV5-5
TGTGCAAGTCGCCAAGGGACAGACCCCAATCAGCCCCAGCATTTT | CASRQGTDPNQPQHF | . | TRBJ1-5 | . | TRBV12-2
TGTGCCAGCAGCTTGGCGGGTCGATACAATGAGCAGTTCTTC | CASSLAGRYNEQFF | . | TRBJ2-1 | . | TRBV5-4
TGTGCCAGTCGCCGCGCATATGACTACGAGCAGTACTTC | CASRRAYDYEQYF | once | TRBJ2-7 | . | TRBV6-1
TGTGCCAGCAGCCCCTCCGCAGGCACAGATACGCAGTATTTT | CASSPSAGTDTQYF | . | TRBJ2-3 | . | TRBV6-4
TGTGCCAGCAGTCTCATCCCCCTCTACGAGCAGTACTTC | CASSLIPLYEQYF | few | TRBJ2-7 | . | TRBV27
TGTGCCTGGAGTCGCGGACTCTCGGGGACTGAAGCTTTCTTT | CAWSRGLSGTEAFF | . | TRBJ1-1 | . | TRBV30
TGCGCCAGCAGCTTGCAGGGAAGTCGGGGACAGCCCCAGCATTTT | CASSLQGSRGQPQHF | . | TRBJ1-5 | . | TRBV5-1
TGTGCCAGCAGCCAAGCGATCCGGGCCGCGGGGACAGATACGCAGTATTTT | CASSQAIRAAGTDTQYF | few | TRBJ2-3 | . | TRBV14
TGCGCCAGCAGTTTTTCCGGGGAGCTGTTTTTT | CASSFSGELFF | few | TRBJ2-2 | . | TRBV10-2
TGTGCCAGCAGCTCCCCCTTCGGGGTAGGCTACACCTTC | CASSSPFGVGYTF | . | TRBJ1-2 | . | TRBV7-6